This T cell receptor beta chain was profiled in a study of CD8 T cells in Susac syndrome (dated by TCRdb to between 2018 and 2021). For the study in its entirety: Repertoire sequencing was used to test whether CD8+ T cell activation and differentiation in Susac syndrome was antigen driven. CD8+ T cell repertoire clonality was compared between some 12 healthy donors, approximately 14 Susac syndrome patients and around 15 multiple sclerosis patients.

The paper as a whole reports these results and caveats: The number of individuals in the TCR sequencing and HLA analysis was acknowledged as relatively small.

High-throughput TCR beta sequencing profiled peripheral blood CD8+ and CD4+ T cells from healthy donors, Susac syndrome patients and multiple sclerosis patients. The multiple sclerosis controls were treatment-naive patients who had stable or active relapsing-remitting disease and met the revised McDonald criteria. Bulk CD8+ and CD4+ T cells were purified by magnetic negative isolation, whereas CD8+ TEMRA cells were enriched by FACS. Blood was drawn into EDTA tubes, processed within 24 hours, and PBMCs were isolated by density gradient centrifugation. PBMCs intended for TCR sequencing were cryopreserved in liquid nitrogen and thawed later in a water bath at 37 degrees C. A purity of at least 90% was achieved for sorted or isolated CD4+, CD8+ and CD8+ TEMRA cells. RNA was extracted with the RNeasy kit and 0.5 to 1 ug was reverse transcribed using random hexamers. The immunoSEQ multiplex PCR assay, covering 54 Vbeta and 13 Jbeta segments, was used to amplify TCR beta CDR3 regions. To correct PCR amplification bias, a synthetic template baseline was used for both primer optimization and computational correction. The study's own analysis went as follows. Reads were annotated to V, D and J genes per IMGT and analyzed with immunoSEQ Analyzer, keeping only productive sequences. To calculate clonality, Shannon entropy was normalized by log2 of the number of productive unique sequences and then subtracted from one. Public and private clones were assessed among the 100 most prevalent clones of each patient and control. Clones were defined as Susac-specific if absent from the healthy and MS cohorts, from around 1,100 published viral clones and from other ImmuneACCESS disease sequences. TCRdb trimmed public reads at Q25 via fastp, called clones via MiXCR and kept in-frame beta chains. Identical CDR3 protein sequences are pooled into one entry, listed with their most common genes and DNA. V and J calls and clone size were set by TCRdb, not the authors. The sample table shows 100,000 to 150,000 distinct CDR3 sequences, and 75% to 90% are seen once. The top ten constitute roughly 0.48% of the sample.

Remarks on this clonotype: This receptor's antigen is unknown. Qualities for individual bases were not recorded, and no much larger clone is one base off.

V is clipped by 0 bases and J by 1 base, and the sequence between their germline boundaries is 15 bases long. The cysteine opens and the phenylalanine closes a CDR3 of 17 amino acids. Only the CDR3 portion is preserved as DNA: 51 bases, with reading frame beginning at the first base. From a lookup of the germline V gene, CDR1 and CDR2 are LGHNA and YSLEER. The sequencing sample was made of CD8+ T cells from PBMCs. This TCR was sampled from a human donor with multiple sclerosis. The chain was built from TRBV4-3 and TRBJ1-2, with the D gene uncertain. CDR3 sequence: CASSQDLGPLRNYGYTF. The bases read TGCGCCAGCAGCCAAGATCTCGGGCCGCTTCGTAACTATGGCTACACCTTC.